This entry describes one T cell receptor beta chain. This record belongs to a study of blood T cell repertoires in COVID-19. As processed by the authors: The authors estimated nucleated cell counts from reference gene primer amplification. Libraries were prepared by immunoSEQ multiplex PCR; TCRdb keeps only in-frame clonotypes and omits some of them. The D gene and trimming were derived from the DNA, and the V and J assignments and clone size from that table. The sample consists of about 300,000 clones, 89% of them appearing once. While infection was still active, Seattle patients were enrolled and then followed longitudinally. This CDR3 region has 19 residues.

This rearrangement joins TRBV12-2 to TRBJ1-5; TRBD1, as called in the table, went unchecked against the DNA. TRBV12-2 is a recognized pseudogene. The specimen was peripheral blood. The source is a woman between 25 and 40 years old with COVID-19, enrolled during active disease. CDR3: CASRLKATGVLYSNQPQHF. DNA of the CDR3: TGTGCAAGTCGCTTAAAAGCGACAGGGGTCCTCTATAGCAATCAGCCCCAGCATTTT.